This T cell receptor beta chain was sequenced during a study of T cell repertoires in ileal Crohn's disease (dated by TCRdb to between 2018 and 2021). Describing the broader study: The median duration of disease was approximately 7.9 years, and at the time of surgery around 35% of patients were active smokers. All patients had surgery for a complication: stricturing disease in about 60% and penetrating disease in about 39%. Roughly half of the patients were given postoperative therapy, with about 19 on anti-TNF agents and under 13 on thiopurines. The TCR repertoire was analysed in some 53 patients with Crohn's disease drawn from a prospective multicentre cohort. Running in parallel with the study was a multicentre cohort set up to find predictors of early endoscopic recurrence following ileocolonic resection. Endoscopic postoperative recurrence was defined by a Rutgeerts score above i0. A total of about 170 mucosal samples from roughly 60 patients were sequenced, with samples obtained at several locations on the surgical specimen and at postoperative endoscopy. Findings and caveats that apply to the study as a whole: Sorted CD8 T cells carried more high-frequency clones than CD4 T cells, suggesting mucosal expansions were mainly CD8. A significantly higher proportion of clonal expansions was observed in active smokers at surgery than in non-smokers (about 25% vs 20%, p=0.02). Endoscopic recurrence was found to be associated with higher high-frequency clone percentages at surgery, and recurrence was observed in all patients with clonality above 26.8% (18/57). Only a subgroup of patients, of unstated size, had mucosal CD4 and CD8 T cells sorted and sequenced.

The CDR3 holds 15 amino acids from the cysteine to the phenylalanine. This entry keeps only the CDR3 DNA: 45 bases, framed from base 1. As encoded in the germline V gene (reference sequence), CDR1 is LNHDA while CDR2 is SQIVND. V lost 1 base and J lost 4 bases; the stretch between them is 12 bases long. Around 500 nanograms of biopsy DNA per sample were submitted for commercial TCRB immunosequencing. Adaptive Biotechnology amplified CDR3 regions from genomic DNA with a two-step multiplex PCR that controlled for amplification bias. Primers covering every V and J gene segment were used in the first PCR, while barcodes and Illumina adapters were added in the second PCR. CDR3 libraries were sequenced on an Illumina instrument. The authors' pipeline ran thus. Vendor-provided pipelines were combined with custom analysis of raw data in R/Bioconductor under R version 3.3.0. Clonality, which ranges from 0 to 1, was calculated as the inverse of the normalised Shannon entropy across all productive clones. High-frequency clones were defined as the share of the repertoire occupied by the top 100 clones, with only clones passing a 95% confidence test being retained. Overlap between samples was measured with the Morisita-Horn index, while repertoire diversity was measured with the Simpson index. Sourced from immuneACCESS, this table was stored by TCRdb with only in-frame sequences that have V and J called. A share of the clones is absent; for the studies checked, an unresolved V gene accounts for under half, and the remainder has no known explanation. Clonal size and the V and J genes are those of that table, whereas D and trimming came from the DNA. The sample table holds roughly 2,400 clones, of which 85% to 95% were seen once. The ten largest clones capture more than 3% of the sample.

Eligible patients were adults with ileal or ileocolonic Crohn's disease who had an indication for ileocolonic resection. Before DNA extraction, whole ileal mucosal biopsies were kept frozen at -80 degrees C. A TRizol-based method was used to extract genomic DNA from the frozen whole biopsies, and the DNA was quantified with a NanoDrop 2000 spectrophotometer. As for this clone: The antigen it binds to is not known. Qualities for individual bases were not recorded, and no much larger clone is one base off.

The TCR comes from an adult with Crohn's disease. The specimen was ileal tissue. Recombination linked TRBV19 to TRBJ2-3; possibly the D gene is TRBD2, per 6 matching bases. The DNA reads TGTGCCAGTAGTATAGGGAGGACTAAAGCAGATACGCAGTATTTT. The encoded protein is CASSIGRTKADTQYF.